Presented here are 11 T cell receptor beta chains from one specimen sequenced in a study of blood T cell repertoires in COVID-19. Assay used: immunoSEQ multiplex PCR; TCRdb lists only in-frame clones, some missing. The data contain 200,000 to 300,000 clones, 86% of them singletons. The specimen sequenced was peripheral blood. All receptors derive from an elderly woman with COVID-19, enrolled during active disease.

The chain recombines TRBV18 with TRBJ1-1; D call uncertain. The V gene's germline CDR1 is KGHSH and CDR2 LQKENI. CDR3 size: 13 residues. Trimming pared 0 bases from V and 10 bases from J, leaving 12 bases between. CDR3 in amino acids: CASSPPNSVGAFF. CDR3 bases: TGTGCCAGCTCACCACCGAACAGTGTGGGAGCTTTCTTT.

This clone has only a few counts. Other nucleotide sequences in the sample specify the same CDR3. This chain uses TRBV19 with TRBJ1-4, with 10 bases lining up with TRBD1. Trimming removed 6 bases from V and 8 bases from J; junction bases left unmatched: 6. CDR3 length: 14 residues. Germline V gene data show CDR1 as LNHDA and CDR2 as SQIVND (reference sequence). As DNA, the CDR3 is TGTGCCAGTAGCTCCGGGACAGGGGCCGAAAAACTGTTTTTT. Translated: CASSSGTGAEKLFF. The whole variable domain, remainder taken from reference TRBV19 and TRBJ1-4, is DGGITQSPKYLFRKEGQNVTLSCEQNLNHDAMYWYRQDPGQGLRLIYYSQIVNDFQKGDIAEGYSVSREKKESFPLTVTSAQKNPTAFYLCASSSGTGAEKLFFGSGTQLSVL.

The V gene is TRBV7-2, the J gene TRBJ2-5; maybe TRBD2 (6 bases). The CDR3 length is 16 residues. Germline V CDR1 and CDR2: SGHTA, FQGNSA. V lost 0 bases and J lost 1, with 12 bases in between. CDR3 in amino acids: CASSLAVTGVQETQYF. As DNA, the CDR3 is TGTGCCAGCAGCTTAGCCGTAACGGGGGTCCAAGAGACCCAGTACTTC.

In its sample, this clone was seen once. This sequence joins TRBV7-2 and TRBJ2-7; 13 bases are a match to TRBD2. J was trimmed by 0 bases and V by 5 bases; bases with no gene match: 10. CDR1 and CDR2 (germline): SGHTA, FQGNSA. There are 18 residues in the CDR3. Here the CDR3 DNA reads TGTGCCAGCAGCCCCGGACTAGCGGGGGCCCTAAGCTCCTACGAGCAGTACGTC. It is translated as CASSPGLAGALSSYEQYV.

This chain connects TRBV6-2 or TRBV6-3 to TRBJ1-2; D remains unclear. Trimming left V 6 bases short and J 0 bases short, with 20 bases between. The CDR3 extends over 17 amino acids. Per the germline V gene, CDR1 is MNHEY and CDR2 is SVGEGT. CDR3 sequence: CASSRGAPSQPNYGYTF. The DNA for the CDR3 is TGTGCCAGCAGCCGAGGAGCTCCCAGCCAACCTAACTATGGCTACACCTTC.

The rearrangement joins TRBV11-2 to TRBJ2-7; the D gene is possibly TRBD2 (5 bases). The CDR3 contains 14 residues. The germline V and J ends were trimmed by 4 bases and 2 bases, with 12 bases remaining between them. CDR1 is SGHAT and CDR2 is FQNNGV in the germline V gene. CDR3 in amino acids: CASSSSGVPYEQYF. CDR3 sequence (DNA): TGTGCCAGCAGCTCGAGCGGCGTCCCCTACGAGCAGTACTTC.

This clone was seen once. The CDR3 DNA reads as TGTGCCAGCAGCTTAGGAAGCGGGGCAGAGACCCAGTACTTC. The encoded protein is CASSLGSGAETQYF. The chain recombines TRBV7-2 with TRBJ2-5; 7 bases match TRBD2. V dropped 1 base and J dropped 4; count of bases not matched to a gene: 3. This CDR3 has 14 amino acids. From germline, CDR1 is SGHTA and CDR2 FQGNSA.

The chain couples TRBV5-6 to TRBJ2-7; D gene uncertain. CDR3 length: 16 amino acids. CDR1 and CDR2 (germline): SGHDT, YYEEEE. V lost 4 bases to trimming and J lost 1 base, with 18 bases between them. The CDR3 is CASSSWARFLSYEQYF. CDR3 sequence (DNA): TGTGCCAGCAGCAGCTGGGCCCGGTTCCTTTCCTACGAGCAGTACTTC.

The chain carries TRBV5-4 and TRBJ1-6, with 9 bases that match TRBD1. The CDR3 is 15 amino acids. Germline V gene sequence: CDR1 SGHNT, CDR2 YYREEE (reference sequence). Losses at the gene ends were 5 bases for V and 7 bases for J; bases not matched to a gene: 7. The CDR3 DNA follows: TGTGCCAGCAGATCCGGGACAGGGTTGAATTCACCCCTCCACTTT. It specifies CASRSGTGLNSPLHF.

This chain connects TRBV6-5 to TRBJ2-7; 8 nucleotides match TRBD2. The CDR3 sequence is 14 residues long. Per germline, CDR1 MNHEY and CDR2 SVGAGI. The junction had 7 bases not matched to a gene; V was cut back by 7 bases and J by 2 bases. CDR3 amino acids: CASKGAGDPYEQYV. The CDR3 coding sequence is TGTGCCAGCAAGGGAGCGGGGGACCCCTACGAGCAGTACGTC.

Written as DNA, the CDR3 is TGTGCCAGCAGCCAGGCGGGGGGAAACGAGCAGTTCTTC. Translated: CASSQAGGNEQFF. The chain carries TRBV3-1 (or the pseudogene TRBV3-2) and TRBJ2-1, with 8 bases aligning to TRBD2. The CDR3 spans 13 residues. The J segment lost 10 bases and the V segment lost 3 bases, leaving 5 bases of the junction unmatched. Germline CDR1 and CDR2: LGHDT and YNNKEL (reference sequence).